Below are 29 T cell receptor beta chains sequenced from a single sample in a study of blood T cells in healthy people across ages. Through a sample-barcoded 5' primer and a J-beta primer mix, a second PCR was run for 7 to 11 cycles. Via MiXCR, TCRdb re-called the 5' RACE reads, giving one row per CDR3 protein. In the table there are about 1.5 million distinct CDR3 sequences, around 42% of which are singletons. The sample taken for sequencing was blood. The receptors come from a woman younger than 35 in good health.

This clonotype was counted only a few times. V gene TRBV18 combines with J gene TRBJ1-1; D remains unclear. Germline V lookup: CDR1 KGHSH, CDR2 LQKENI. Trimming shortened V by 2 bases and J by 0 bases, and 7 bases separated the two germline ends. The CDR3 consists of 14 residues. In nucleotides, the CDR3 is TGTGCCAGCTCACCAAACACGTTGAACACTGAAGCTTTCTTT. Translation: CASSPNTLNTEAFF.

The rearrangement links TRBV12-5 to TRBJ2-3; 10 nucleotides line up with TRBD1. Germline values: CDR1 LGHNT, CDR2 FRNRAP. V lost 6 bases to trimming and J lost 2 bases; unmatched junction nucleotides: 5. The length of the CDR3 is 15 residues. CDR3 sequence: CASGLGQGVTDTQYF. CDR3 in DNA: TGTGCTAGTGGGCTCGGACAGGGGGTCACAGATACGCAGTATTTT.

This sequence joins TRBV29-1 and TRBJ1-1; D gene unclear. With 3 bases removed from V and 8 bases from J, the gap between germline ends came to 7 bases. This CDR3 contains 10 residues. The germline CDR1 and CDR2 sequences are SQVTM and ANQGSEA. The chain's CDR3 is CSVDEAEAFF. As DNA, the CDR3 is TGCAGCGTTGATGAGGCGGAAGCTTTCTTT.

The gene calls are TRBV27 and TRBJ2-1; 8 bases fit TRBD2. Germline trimming cut 10 bases from V and 3 bases from J; bases unmatched to any gene: 11. Germline assignment: CDR1 MNHEY and CDR2 SMNVEV (reference sequence). This CDR3 region has 15 residues. Here the CDR3 DNA reads TGTGCCACCCGGGGGGGGCGCGGGGTCTACAATGAGCAGTTCTTC. This sequence encodes CATRGGRGVYNEQFF.

Only a few counts were recorded for this clonotype. The rearrangement joins TRBV6-1 to TRBJ2-7; tentative D call: TRBD1 (6 bases). V was cut by 10 bases and J by 0 bases, with 13 bases left in between. This CDR3 has 13 amino acids. Germline V gene data show CDR1 as MNHNS and CDR2 as SASEGT. The CDR3 nucleotides are TGTGCCAACAGACAGGACAACTCCTACGAGCAGTACTTC. It yields the protein CANRQDNSYEQYF.

The gene calls are TRBV20-1 and TRBJ2-7; 8 nucleotides align to TRBD1. From germline, CDR1 is DFQATT and CDR2 SNEGSKA (reference sequence). V lost 6 bases and J lost 3; bases outside the gene matches: 7. The CDR3 loop spans 13 amino acids. The CDR3, as DNA: TGCAGTGCCACCCGGGACAGGAACTACGAGCAGTACTTC. Encoded protein: CSATRDRNYEQYF.

CDR3 sequence: CASSQGNRGGEKLFF. The CDR3, as DNA: TGCGCCAGCAGCCAAGGGAACAGGGGGGGTGAAAAACTGTTTTTT. The chain combines TRBV4-1 with TRBJ1-4; 8 bases map to TRBD1. This CDR3 has 15 amino acids. Per the germline V gene, CDR1 is MGHRA and CDR2 is YSYEKL. The V segment lost 1 base and the J segment 7 bases; nucleotides outside the gene matches: 5.

This rearrangement joins TRBV24-1 to TRBJ2-7; 11 bases line up with TRBD1. Germline CDR1 KGHDR, CDR2 SFDVKD. V lost 3 bases, J lost 2 bases, and 5 bases stayed unmatched. The length of the CDR3 is 16 residues. The CDR3 loop reads CATSDPGQGGTYEQYF. In nucleotides, the CDR3 is TGTGCCACCAGTGATCCGGGACAGGGGGGCACCTACGAGCAGTACTTC.

The J gene is TRBJ1-2, the V gene TRBV3-1, with D maybe TRBD1 (5 bases). CDR1 is LGHDT, CDR2 YNNKEL, per germline (reference sequence). The ends were cut back, 5 bases at V and 0 bases at J, with 16 bases in the middle. The CDR3 loop spans 16 amino acids. The CDR3 sequence is CASSGKGRGTNYGYTF. The CDR3 coding sequence is TGTGCCAGCAGCGGCAAGGGGAGGGGAACTAACTATGGCTACACCTTC.

J is TRBJ2-5 and V is TRBV12-3 or TRBV12-4; TRBD1 agrees at 8 bases. The last part of the DNA fits TRBJ2-7 better; the J call may be wrong. The CDR3 loop spans 16 amino acids. The CDR3 protein is CASSSTRDRSADEQYF. The CDR3 DNA is TGTGCCAGCAGCTCCACCCGGGACAGGTCAGCAGACGAGCAGTACTTC.

This clonotype was observed at least ten times. The chain carries TRBV10-3 and TRBJ2-3, with 7 bases identical to TRBD2. With 6 bases clipped from V and 6 bases from J, the junction kept 0 bases outside the gene matches. This CDR3 region has 11 residues. Germline values: CDR1 ENHRY, CDR2 SYGVKD. The CDR3 nucleotides are TGTGCCATCAGCGGGGGGGATACGCAGTATTTT. Protein product: CAISGGDTQYF.

The chain combines TRBV2 with TRBJ2-2; 10 bases agree with TRBD2. V trimming: 9 bases; J trimming: 5 bases; junction bases outside the gene matches: 6. From germline, CDR1 is SNHLY and CDR2 FYNNEI. CDR3 length: 14 amino acids. The CDR3 DNA follows: TGTGCCAGAGAGCGGGGGGGCAGGACCGGGGAGCTGTTTTTT. Encoded protein: CARERGGRTGELFF.

The table lists this clonotype with a few counts. The rearrangement uses TRBV5-1 and TRBJ2-1; the match to TRBD2 covers 9 bases. Germline V gene data show CDR1 as SGHRS and CDR2 as YFSETQ. This CDR3 has 17 residues. V was pared by 4 bases and J by 5 bases, with 13 bases of the junction left unmatched. The CDR3 DNA follows: TGCGCCAGCAGCATGGACGGGGGACTAGCTTACCACAATGAGCAGTTCTTC. Its protein product is CASSMDGGLAYHNEQFF.

Points on this clonotype: A single base separates this from a much larger clone, so it may be a read error. The chain joins TRBV9 to TRBJ2-5; D tentatively reads TRBD1 or TRBD2 (5 bases each). The CDR3 runs 16 residues. CDR1 is SGDLS and CDR2 is YYNGEE in the germline V gene. V gave up 0 bases and J gave up 11 bases, with 23 bases separating them. The CDR3 DNA reads TGTGCCAGCAGCGTAGCCTACATCGGGACCTACAATGAGCAGTACTTC. Translated, it gives CASSVAYIGTYNEQYF.

This clonotype was counted a few times. J is TRBJ2-7 and V is TRBV4-2; 8 bases match TRBD1. Germline V lookup: CDR1 LGHNA, CDR2 YNFKEQ. Losses at the gene ends were 2 bases for V and 0 bases for J; bases not matched to a gene: 9. This CDR3 has 17 residues. The CDR3, as DNA: TGTGCCAGCAGCCAATGGGCAGGGGGCTCCAGCTCCTACGAGCAGTACTTC. It yields the protein CASSQWAGGSSSYEQYF.

This clonotype was seen more than once but under ten times. The chain carries TRBV11-3 and TRBJ2-5; tentative D call: TRBD2 (5 bases). Germline V CDR1 and CDR2: SGHNT, YENEEA. Trimming cost V 5 bases and J 4 bases, with 23 bases left between them. The CDR3 is 17 amino acids. The CDR3, as DNA: TGTGCCAGCAGCCTCTCCGCCTCGCGTCTAGCCTCAGAGACCCAGTACTTC. Its translation is CASSLSASRLASETQYF.

V usage is TRBV9 and J usage is TRBJ2-7; maybe TRBD2 (6 bases). Trimming shortened V by 4 bases and J by 6 bases, and 14 bases separated the two germline ends. Germline V gene sequence: CDR1 SGDLS, CDR2 YYNGEE. This CDR3 is built from 13 residues. The CDR3 region is CASSPPAGFEQYF. The CDR3, as DNA: TGTGCCAGCAGCCCCCCGGCGGGGTTCGAGCAGTACTTC.

The chain carries TRBV25-1 and TRBJ1-4, with TRBD1 identical over 8 bases. The V gene's germline CDR1 is MGHDK and CDR2 SYGVNS. Losses at the gene ends were 6 bases for V and 0 bases for J; bases not matched to a gene: 9. The CDR3 is 17 residues long. This chain's CDR3 is CASSPRGTGATNEKLFF. The CDR3 nucleotides are TGTGCCAGCAGCCCTCGCGGGACAGGAGCAACTAATGAAAAACTGTTTTTT. Full variable domain (remainder filled in from reference TRBV25-1 and TRBJ1-4): EADIYQTPRYLVIGTGKKITLECSQTMGHDKMYWYQQDPGMELHLIHYSYGVNSTEKGDLSSESTVSRIRTEHFPLTLESARPSHTSQYLCASSPRGTGATNEKLFFGSGTQLSVL.

This clonotype was seen just once. The V gene is TRBV10-3, the J gene TRBJ2-7; 12 bases match TRBD2. This CDR3 is built from 18 residues. The V gene's germline CDR1 is ENHRY and CDR2 SYGVKD. J lost 1 base, V lost 5 bases, and 12 bases had no gene match. The CDR3 region has the DNA TGTGCCATCAGTAATCAGGCTAGCGGGAGGGCCGGATCCTACGAGCAGTACTTC. The encoded protein is CAISNQASGRAGSYEQYF.

This rearrangement joins TRBV12-3 or TRBV12-4 to TRBJ2-5; D remains ambiguous. The CDR3 totals 12 residues. The ends were cut back, 2 bases at V and 7 bases at J, with 8 bases in the middle. The chain's CDR3 is CASSLYPGTQYF. The DNA of the CDR3 is TGTGCCAGCAGTTTATACCCAGGGACCCAGTACTTC.

The chain has TRBV5-1 and TRBJ1-2; tentatively, D is TRBD1 (5 bases). Looked up from germline, CDR1 is SGHRS and CDR2 is YFSETQ. V lost 4 bases and J 3 bases, leaving 10 bases between the germline ends. The CDR3 totals 13 residues. This chain's CDR3 is CASSTAGDYGYTF. CDR3 nucleotide sequence: TGCGCCAGCAGCACGGCGGGGGACTATGGCTACACCTTC. Drawing the rest from reference TRBV5-1 and TRBJ1-2, the complete variable domain is KAGVTQTPRYLIKTRGQQVTLSCSPISGHRSVSWYQQTPGQGLQFLFEYFSETQRNKGNFPGRFSGRQFSNSRSEMNVSTLELGDSALYLCASSTAGDYGYTFGSGTRLTVV.

This clonotype occurred a few times. This chain joins TRBV7-9 and TRBJ1-2, with D possibly being TRBD1 (5 bases). V dropped 1 base and J dropped 8 bases, with 11 bases sitting between them. Germline lookup yields CDR1 SEHNR and CDR2 FQNEAQ (reference sequence). This CDR3 spans 13 amino acids. In nucleotides, the CDR3 is TGTGCCAGCAGCTTAGAGGGGTATGCAGGCTACACCTTC. Residues: CASSLEGYAGYTF.

The chain carries TRBV9 and TRBJ2-1; 9 bases are a match to TRBD2. The germline gives CDR1 SGDLS, CDR2 YYNGEE. V gave up 0 bases and J gave up 9 bases; unmatched junction bases: 7. The CDR3 extends over 15 amino acids. This chain's CDR3 is CASSVEASGIGEQFF. CDR3 DNA sequence: TGTGCCAGCAGCGTAGAGGCTAGCGGGATTGGTGAGCAGTTCTTC.

This clonotype was seen a few times. The V and J genes are TRBV20-1 and TRBJ2-1, with 9 bases identical to TRBD2. The trim removed 8 bases at V and 7 bases at J, leaving 18 bases unmatched. This CDR3 is built from 16 residues. Looked up from germline, CDR1 is DFQATT and CDR2 is SNEGSKA (reference sequence). The CDR3 DNA is TGCAGTCAGGGTACAGGCGGGAGGGCCCTCCCAAATGAGCAGTTCTTC. Its translation: CSQGTGGRALPNEQFF.

This sequence joins TRBV27 and TRBJ2-7; TRBD2 matches at 8 bases. The CDR3 length is 15 residues. With V trimmed by 9 bases and J by 5 bases, 15 bases remained unmatched. The V gene's germline CDR1 is MNHEY and CDR2 SMNVEV (reference sequence). This CDR3 reads CASSLRSGSKNEQYF. The CDR3 DNA reads TGTGCCAGTAGCCTGAGGAGCGGGAGTAAGAACGAGCAGTACTTC.

This clonotype was seen a handful of times. J is TRBJ2-1 and V is TRBV7-2, with D unresolved. The germline V gene encodes CDR1 SGHTA and CDR2 FQGNSA. Trimming removed 5 bases from V and 9 bases from J, with 20 bases in between. This CDR3 comprises 15 residues. CDR3 sequence reads: CASSPQATVVLEQFF. The CDR3 DNA reads as TGTGCCAGCAGCCCCCAGGCGACCGTCGTCCTTGAGCAGTTCTTC.

The sample holds a few counts of this clonotype. The rearrangement links TRBV6-1 to TRBJ2-5; 7 nucleotides agree with TRBD2. The CDR3 totals 15 residues. Trimming cost V 2 bases and J 2 bases; bases outside gene matches: 5. Germline assignment: CDR1 MNHNS and CDR2 SASEGT. The CDR3 protein is CASSELAGEQETQYF. Written as DNA, the CDR3 is TGTGCCAGCAGTGAACTCGCGGGGGAACAAGAGACCCAGTACTTC.

The rearrangement joins TRBV6-5 to TRBJ1-5; D is undetermined. Germline V gene lookup returns CDR1 MNHEY and CDR2 SVGAGI. The CDR3 consists of 15 residues. V lost 0 bases, J lost 7 bases, and 13 bases lay in between. DNA of the CDR3: TGTGCCAGCAGTTACTCGGGCGGGGAAGACCAGCCCCAGCATTTT. Protein sequence: CASSYSGGEDQPQHF.

In this sample, this clonotype turned up a few times. The chain has TRBV28 and TRBJ2-7; D is undetermined. Germline V gene lookup returns CDR1 MDHEN and CDR2 SYDVKM. V was trimmed by 2 bases and J by 0 bases, leaving 11 bases between them. The CDR3 consists of 15 residues. The CDR3: CASSLSQYSSYEQYF. The CDR3 region has the DNA TGTGCCAGCAGTTTAAGCCAATATTCCTCCTACGAGCAGTACTTC.